This T cell receptor beta chain was found in a study of identifying expanded T cells in peripheral blood. Study observations and caveats: Clone count variance between roughly two-week samples rose with total template count. Over about two and four weeks, about 15 and 19 clones changed, versus roughly 1.1 between replicates.

For this clone: Its antigen is as yet unknown.

During the collection period, no donor immune events like infections were recorded. Trimming shortened V by 1 base and J by 7 bases, and 8 bases separated the two germline ends. Per the germline V gene, CDR1 is SGHTA and CDR2 is FQGNSA. The length of the CDR3 is 13 residues. Repertoires were generated with immunoSEQ multiplex PCR, while TCRdb's copy carries only in-frame clones and drops some. The profile shows 130,000 or so clones, roughly 82% of them singletons. The clonotype was recovered from a person aged 18 to 75 in good health. The chain employs TRBV7-2 and TRBJ1-3; D might be TRBD1 (5 bases). The specimen was blood. The CDR3 sequence: CASSLGGVNTIYF. The DNA of the CDR3 is TGTGCCAGCAGCTTAGGGGGGGTTAACACCATATATTTT. The full variable domain, with the rest looked up from reference TRBV7-2 and TRBJ1-3, is GAGVSQSPSNKVTEKGKDVELRCDPISGHTALYWYRQSLGQGLEFLIYFQGNSAPDKSGLPSDRFSAERTGGSVSTLTIQRTQQEDSAVYLCASSLGGVNTIYFGEGSWLTVV.